This entry lists 4 T cell receptor beta chains sequenced from one sample in a study of T cell repertoires in cytomegalovirus infection. TCRdb passed the reads through MiXCR, listing each CDR3 protein once. The data contain 310,000 or so distinct CDR3 sequences, about 26% of them seen just once; the ten biggest clones take up roughly 13%. The sample taken for sequencing was PBMCs. Receptors originate from a human donor in good health (CMV status not recorded). Some clones in this sample may be carry-over from other donors' samples.

This clonotype was found many times. V is TRBV7-2 and J is TRBJ2-7, with 10 bases fitting TRBD1. Germline V gene lookup returns CDR1 SGHTA and CDR2 FQGNSA. The junction had 7 bases not matched to a gene; V was cut back by 5 bases and J by 3 bases. The CDR3 extends over 15 amino acids. The CDR3 nucleotides read TGTGCCAGCAGCACGACCGGGACAGGGGTCTACGAGCAGTACTTC. It translates to CASSTTGTGVYEQYF.

The J gene is TRBJ2-5, the V gene TRBV4-1; TRBD2 aligns across 9 bases. Germline V gene sequence: CDR1 MGHRA, CDR2 YSYEKL. This CDR3 is 16 amino acids long. J gave up 4 bases and V 4 bases, and 10 bases lay outside the gene matches. This CDR3 reads CASSRALREGGETQYF. In DNA, the CDR3 is TGCGCCAGCAGCCGGGCTCTGCGGGAGGGTGGAGAGACCCAGTACTTC.

This clonotype was observed a handful of times. The chain joins TRBV9 to TRBJ2-3; 7 positions match TRBD2. Germline lookup yields CDR1 SGDLS and CDR2 YYNGEE. The CDR3 runs to 15 residues. V lost 0 bases, J lost 0 bases, and 1 base stayed unmatched. CDR3 nucleotide sequence: TGTGCCAGCAGCGTAGCAGCGGGAAGCACAGATACGCAGTATTTT. Protein sequence: CASSVAAGSTDTQYF.

The rearrangement joins TRBV6-5 to TRBJ2-7, with D maybe TRBD2 (5 bases). The V and J ends lost 0 bases and 7 bases respectively, with 16 bases between them. CDR3 size: 15 residues. In germline, CDR1 is MNHEY, CDR2 SVGAGI. This chain's CDR3 is CASSYSSVLGWEQYF. The CDR3 DNA follows: TGTGCCAGCAGTTACTCTAGCGTCCTCGGATGGGAGCAGTACTTC.